This TCR beta chain was obtained from a study of CD8 T cells in Susac syndrome. It was with random hexamers that roughly 0.5 to 1 ug RNA was reverse transcribed. The method of amplification for TCR beta CDR3 was immunoSEQ multiplex PCR, covering 54 Vbeta and 13 Jbeta. TCRdb reanalysed the immunoSEQ multiplex PCR reads using MiXCR and keeps one entry per CDR3 protein. The table has about 89,000 distinct CDR3 sequences, approximately 92% seen once. The V end was cut by 5 bases, the J end by 3 bases, with 4 bases between. Germline assignment: CDR1 DFQATT and CDR2 SNEGSKA (reference sequence). This CDR3 has 10 residues.

This chain joins TRBV20-1 and TRBJ1-2; the D is unclear. Material: CD8+ T cells from PBMCs. This TCR was sampled from a human donor in good health. CDR3 DNA: TGCAGTGCTGGGGACTATGGCTACACCTTC. It encodes CSAGDYGYTF.